The 22 T cell receptor beta chains listed next were all sequenced from one sample in a study of cytomegalovirus exposure and HLA in healthy donors. The PCR had 60 Vbeta and 13 Jbeta primers. This table comes from immunoSEQ multiplex PCR, and its TCRdb copy is limited to in-frame clones, with some not included. Its table records over 150,000 clones. The material sequenced was PBMCs. These receptors originate from a boy younger than 18 in good health and CMV-seronegative.

The chain has TRBV5-8 and TRBJ2-7, with TRBD1 identical over 7 bases. CDR3 length: 13 amino acids. After removal of 9 bases from V and 3 bases from J, the junction contained 9 bases not matched to a gene. Germline V gives CDR1 SGHTS, CDR2 YDEGEE. The CDR3 sequence: CATSSDRIYEQYF. The DNA of the CDR3 is TGTGCCACCTCCTCGGACAGGATCTACGAGCAGTACTTC.

The rearrangement links TRBV7-9 to TRBJ2-7, with D tentatively TRBD2 (5 bases). The length of the CDR3 is 14 residues. Deletions cut 2 bases from V and 7 bases from J, with 15 bases between. Germline CDR1 is SEHNR and CDR2 is FQNEAQ (reference sequence). The CDR3 region has the DNA TGTGCCAGCAGCTTAACAGCCGATCGGGATGAGCAGTACTTC. Protein product: CASSLTADRDEQYF.

V gene TRBV28 combines with J gene TRBJ2-7; the D gene is possibly TRBD1 (7 bases). Germline values: CDR1 MDHEN, CDR2 SYDVKM. Trimming shortened V by 3 bases and J by 4 bases, and 16 bases separated the two germline ends. The CDR3 extends over 15 amino acids. CDR3 coding DNA: TGTGCCAGCAGTTTCGAGAAGGGGGCGGGATACGAGCAGTACTTC. This codes for CASSFEKGAGYEQYF.

The genes are TRBV9 and TRBJ2-5, with 7 bases matching TRBD1. J lost 5 bases, V lost 3 bases, and 16 bases had no gene match. This CDR3 is built from 17 residues. Germline V CDR1 and CDR2: SGDLS, YYNGEE. The CDR3 DNA reads TGTGCCAGCAGCGCTAGAGGATTGACAGGGCGAGGGGAGACCCAGTACTTC. Residues: CASSARGLTGRGETQYF.

The V call is TRBV30, the J call TRBJ1-5; 8 positions match TRBD1. This CDR3 comprises 13 residues. Germline V gene sequence: CDR1 GTSNPN, CDR2 SVGIG (reference sequence). With V trimmed by 1 base and J by 6 bases, 2 bases remained unmatched. The CDR3, as DNA: TGTGCCTGGAGTGCAGGGACAGGTCAGCCCCAGCATTTT. It encodes CAWSAGTGQPQHF. The whole variable domain, filled in from reference TRBV30 and TRBJ1-5, reads SQTIHQWPATLVQPVGSPLSLECTVEGTSNPNLYWYRQAAGRGLQLLFYSVGIGQISSEVPQNLSASRPQDRQFILSSKKLLLSDSGFYLCAWSAGTGQPQHFGDGTRLSIL.

The chain has TRBV14 and TRBJ1-4; D not resolved. The CDR3 sequence is 15 residues long. CDR1 is SGHDN and CDR2 is FVKESK in the germline V gene. V lost 0 bases, J lost 4 bases, and 9 bases lay in between. The CDR3 DNA follows: TGTGCCAGCAGCCAAGAGCGGGGAAGTAATGAAAAACTGTTTTTT. It translates to CASSQERGSNEKLFF.

The chain recombines TRBV28 with TRBJ2-7, with D possibly TRBD1 on 5 matching bases. The length of the CDR3 is 17 residues. V lost 4 bases and J 2 bases, leaving 21 bases between the germline ends. Per germline, CDR1 MDHEN and CDR2 SYDVKM. The CDR3 bases are TGTGCCAGCAGTTACCCCTTGGGGCCCTTGACCACCTACGAGCAGTACTTC. Translation: CASSYPLGPLTTYEQYF.

This chain links TRBV28 with TRBJ1-1; 7 nucleotides align to TRBD1. Germline CDR1 is MDHEN and CDR2 is SYDVKM. The CDR3 extends over 15 amino acids. V was pared by 5 bases and J by 5 bases, with 11 bases of the junction left unmatched. DNA of the CDR3: TGTGCCAGCAGTCCACCGGGACAGCCTCGGACTGAAGCTTTCTTT. Its translation is CASSPPGQPRTEAFF. Drawing the rest from reference TRBV28 and TRBJ1-1, the complete variable domain is DVKVTQSSRYLVKRTGEKVFLECVQDMDHENMFWYRQDPGLGLRLIYFSYDVKMKEKGDIPEGYSVSREKKERFSLILESASTNQTSMYLCASSPPGQPRTEAFFGQGTRLTVV.

The genes are TRBV7-2 and TRBJ2-1, with D possibly being TRBD2 (5 bases). The CDR3 totals 14 residues. Germline assignment: CDR1 SGHTA and CDR2 FQGNSA. The germline V and J ends were trimmed by 1 base and 8 bases, with 12 bases remaining between them. Written as DNA, the CDR3 is TGTGCCAGCAGCTTAGTCCTACCCGGGGATGAGCAGTTCTTC. Translation gives CASSLVLPGDEQFF.

The chain is built from TRBV5-8 and TRBJ2-7; TRBD1 aligns across 11 bases. The CDR3 contains 13 residues. V was clipped by 1 base and J by 9 bases; unmatched bases: 3. CDR1 SGHTS and CDR2 YDEGEE come from the germline V gene. CDR3: CASSLRDRGMQYF. The CDR3 bases are TGTGCCAGCAGCTTGAGGGACAGGGGGATGCAGTACTTC.

J is TRBJ2-7 and V is TRBV28, with D uncertain. Germline CDR1 MDHEN, CDR2 SYDVKM. The CDR3 sequence is 15 residues long. V was clipped by 6 bases and J by 0 bases, with 15 bases between them. CDR3 region: CASRQPSPLSYEQYF. CDR3 in DNA: TGTGCCAGCAGACAGCCCAGCCCTCTCTCCTACGAGCAGTACTTC.

The chain combines TRBV4-2 with TRBJ2-5; 14 bases line up with TRBD2. V lost 1 base, J lost 4 bases, and 2 bases stayed unmatched. The CDR3 loop spans 16 amino acids. The germline gives CDR1 LGHNA, CDR2 YNFKEQ. CDR3 protein: CASSQGLAGGRETQYF. The DNA of the CDR3 is TGTGCCAGCAGCCAAGGACTAGCGGGGGGGAGAGAGACCCAGTACTTC.

The rearrangement uses TRBV27 and TRBJ2-1; TRBD1 aligns across 9 bases. The CDR3 contains 14 residues. V dropped 8 bases and J dropped 5; count of bases not matched to a gene: 7. Germline V gene lookup returns CDR1 MNHEY and CDR2 SMNVEV (reference sequence). DNA of the CDR3: TGTGCCAGCGGAACCGGGACAGGGAACAATGAGCAGTTCTTC. This gives the protein CASGTGTGNNEQFF.

The chain joins TRBV4-2 to TRBJ2-1, with a possible D match to TRBD2 (6 bases). Germline assignment: CDR1 LGHNA and CDR2 YNFKEQ. Deletions cut 0 bases from V and 8 bases from J, with 8 bases between. The CDR3 spans 13 residues. The CDR3 nucleotides read TGTGCCAGCAGCCAAGATTCGGGGGATGAGCAGTTCTTC. This gives the protein CASSQDSGDEQFF.

The chain combines TRBV5-1 with TRBJ2-5; 9 positions match TRBD1. The CDR3 runs 14 residues. The V and J ends lost 7 bases and 13 bases, in that order; junction bases with no gene match: 17. CDR1 and CDR2 (germline): SGHRS, YFSETQ. The DNA of the CDR3 is TGCGCCAGCGCTAGCTCCAACACAGGGGGCGATACGTACTTC. Translated, it gives CASASSNTGGDTYF.

As regards this clone: Other DNA sequences in this specimen translate into the identical CDR3. The chain employs TRBV5-6 and TRBJ1-5, with 7 bases that match TRBD1. The CDR3 has 14 residues. Germline lookup yields CDR1 SGHDT and CDR2 YYEEEE. V dropped 0 bases and J dropped 6; count of bases not matched to a gene: 3. The CDR3 loop is CASSLGQGGQPQHF. The CDR3 bases are TGTGCCAGCAGCTTGGGTCAGGGGGGTCAGCCCCAGCATTTT.

This chain connects TRBV6-6 to TRBJ2-3, with TRBD1 identical over 8 bases. From germline, CDR1 is MNHNY and CDR2 SVGAGI (reference sequence). The CDR3 loop spans 14 amino acids. V dropped 6 bases and J dropped 4; count of bases not matched to a gene: 6. CDR3 loop: CASRETGAPDTQYF. CDR3 in DNA: TGTGCCAGCAGGGAGACAGGGGCTCCAGATACGCAGTATTTT.

The V gene is TRBV4-3, the J gene TRBJ2-5; no definite D call. TRBJ2-7 matches the DNA end more closely, so the J call is doubtful. This CDR3 has 14 amino acids. Looked up from germline, CDR1 is LGHNA and CDR2 is YSLEER. The CDR3 DNA reads as TGCGCCAGCAGTCACCCGGGTGCTGGGTCCGAGCAGTACTTC. Encoded protein: CASSHPGAGSEQYF.

DNA for the CDR3: TGTGCCAGCAGCCCGTGGACAACTAGCGGGGGGGTGGGTGAGCAGTTCTTC. Its protein product is CASSPWTTSGGVGEQFF. This chain connects TRBV13 to TRBJ2-1; 13 nucleotides line up with TRBD2. This CDR3 is 17 amino acids long. The ends lost 5 bases at V and 9 bases at J; junction bases unmatched: 13. CDR1 is PRHDT and CDR2 is FYEKMQ in the germline V gene (reference sequence).

The chain uses TRBV6-5 and TRBJ2-5; possibly TRBD2 for D (6 bases). The J call is doubtful: the DNA matches TRBJ2-7 better. CDR3 length equals 14 residues. CDR1 and CDR2 (germline): MNHEY, SVGAGI. The CDR3 sequence: CASSPGGVMYEQYF. The CDR3 coding sequence is TGTGCCAGCAGCCCAGGCGGGGTTATGTACGAGCAGTACTTC.

Points on this clone: Distinct nucleotide sequences in the sample also encode this CDR3. V and J are TRBV9 and TRBJ2-7, with 7 bases fitting TRBD1. Looked up from germline, CDR1 is SGDLS and CDR2 is YYNGEE. The CDR3 is 13 residues long. V lost 2 bases to trimming and J lost 4 bases; unmatched junction nucleotides: 3. The chain's CDR3 is CASSVGTAYEQYF. CDR3 nucleotides: TGTGCCAGCAGCGTCGGGACAGCTTACGAGCAGTACTTC.

The CDR3 reads CASRRRGTYEQYF. CDR3 coding DNA: TGTGCCAGCAGGAGGCGCGGGACCTACGAGCAGTACTTC. The rearrangement uses TRBV5-6 and TRBJ2-7; D is possibly TRBD2 (6 bases). V lost 5 bases and J lost 2, with 11 bases in between. From germline, CDR1 is SGHDT and CDR2 YYEEEE. CDR3 length: 13 residues.